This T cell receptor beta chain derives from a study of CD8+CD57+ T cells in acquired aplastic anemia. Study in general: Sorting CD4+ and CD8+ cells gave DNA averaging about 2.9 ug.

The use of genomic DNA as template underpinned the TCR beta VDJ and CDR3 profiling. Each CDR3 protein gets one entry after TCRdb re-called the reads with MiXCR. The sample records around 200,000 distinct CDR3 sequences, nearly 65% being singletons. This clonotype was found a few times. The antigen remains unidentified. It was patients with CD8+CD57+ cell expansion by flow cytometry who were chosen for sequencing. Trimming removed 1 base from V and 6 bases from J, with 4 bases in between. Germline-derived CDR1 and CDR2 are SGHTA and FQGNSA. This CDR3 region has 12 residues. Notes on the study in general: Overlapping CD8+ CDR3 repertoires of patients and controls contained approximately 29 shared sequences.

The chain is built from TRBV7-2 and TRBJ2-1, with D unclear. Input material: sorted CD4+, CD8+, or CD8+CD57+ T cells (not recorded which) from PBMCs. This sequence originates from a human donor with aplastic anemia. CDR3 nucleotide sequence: TGTGCCAGCAGCTTAGTCGTCAATGAGCAGTTCTTC. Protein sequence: CASSLVVNEQFF.